This T cell receptor (beta chain) was obtained from a study of T cell changes during pregnancy in multiple sclerosis. Clones were sequenced by immunoSEQ multiplex PCR, and TCRdb holds only the in-frame ones, with some missing. The repertoire holds 75,000 to 100,000 clones, 91% seen once, with approximately 1.7% in the top ten. V lost 1 base to trimming and J lost 9 bases; unmatched junction nucleotides: 15. CDR1 and CDR2 (germline): SGHVS, FNYEAQ. This CDR3 has 18 amino acids. The clonotype originates from a female donor in good health, enrolled as a control in a pregnancy study. The rearrangement links TRBV7-6 to TRBJ2-1; 10 bases line up with TRBD1. The input for sequencing was peripheral blood, taken after pregnancy. The CDR3 loop reads CASSLDPSGDRGSSEQFF. The DNA of the CDR3 is TGTGCCAGCAGCTTAGATCCCTCCGGGGACAGGGGCTCTTCTGAGCAGTTCTTC.